Listed below are T cell receptor beta chains from one sample, sequenced in a study of T cell responses to AZD1222 COVID-19 vaccine. The method was immunoSEQ multiplex PCR; TCRdb's version includes in-frame clones alone and lacks a portion of them. The data show about 84,000 clones, 80% to 90% seen once. The sequencing here drew on peripheral blood, taken on day 0 of AZD1222 vaccination. These TCRs come from an adult in good health. The CDR3 runs from the conserved cysteine through the conserved F or W. Each record gives: J gene, CDR3 length, V gene, D gene, clone size, CDR3 protein, CDR3 DNA. D genes are given only for firm matches. A row's size may be missing; if present it is once, few, many or a size class.

TRBJ2-6,16,TRBV12-5,TRBD2,NA,CASGLVITGGRHVLTF,TGTGCTAGTGGTTTGGTAATAACGGGAGGTCGCCACGTCCTGACTTTC
TRBJ1-1,16,TRBV7-8,TRBD1,NA,CASSPTPTGGLTEAFF,TGTGCCAGCAGCCCTACACCGACAGGGGGCCTGACTGAAGCTTTCTTT
TRBJ1-2,14,TRBV6-2/TRBV6-3,TRBD1,NA,CASSDRTGHYGYTF,TGTGCCAGCAGTGACCGGACAGGGCACTATGGCTACACCTTC
TRBJ1-2,14,TRBV2,TRBD1,NA,CASSELTGRNGYTF,TGTGCCAGCAGTGAACTGACAGGGAGAAATGGCTACACCTTC
TRBJ2-7,15,TRBV28,TRBD2,NA,CASGLAGGGTYEQYF,TGTGCCAGCGGACTAGCGGGGGGTGGCACCTACGAGCAGTACTTC
TRBJ2-7,14,TRBV3-1/TRBV3-2,TRBD1,NA,CASSIGTGLHEQYF,TGTGCCAGCAGCATAGGGACAGGGCTCCACGAGCAGTACTTC
TRBJ2-7,14,TRBV10-3,TRBD2,NA,CAISETSGYYEQYF,TGTGCCATCAGTGAAACTAGCGGATACTACGAGCAGTACTTC
TRBJ1-5,15,TRBV5-5,NA,once,CASSYQGRSNQPQHF,TGTGCCAGCAGTTATCAAGGAAGAAGCAATCAGCCCCAGCATTTT
TRBJ2-3,16,TRBV4-3,TRBD2,NA,CASSQDNGRRTDTQYF,TGCGCCAGCAGCCAAGATAACGGGAGGAGAACAGATACGCAGTATTTT
TRBJ2-7,14,TRBV28,TRBD2,NA,CASIMSGSTSEQYF,TGTGCCAGCATCATGAGCGGGAGTACCTCCGAGCAGTACTTC
TRBJ2-1,15,TRBV6-4,TRBD1,few,CASSPGTGLYNEQFF,TGTGCCAGCAGCCCCGGGACAGGGTTATACAATGAGCAGTTCTTC
TRBJ1-2,16,TRBV6-1,TRBD1,NA,CASSARQGRLVYGYTF,TGTGCCAGCAGTGCCAGACAGGGAAGGTTGGTCTATGGCTACACCTTC
TRBJ1-2,21,TRBV6-6,NA,NA,CASSSPGVSGLSRISGYGYTF,TGTGCCAGCAGCTCTCCAGGGGTTTCGGGATTATCGCGGATCTCGGGATACGGCTACACCTTC
TRBJ2-7,15,TRBV6-4,NA,NA,CASSATGDTAYEQYF,TGTGCCAGCAGTGCAACGGGGGACACAGCCTACGAGCAGTACTTC
TRBJ2-7,11,TRBV6-2/TRBV6-3,NA,NA,CASSRTYEQYF,TGTGCCAGCAGCCGTACTTACGAGCAGTACTTC
TRBJ2-3,12,TRBV30,NA,NA,CAWKWSTDTQYF,TGTGCCTGGAAATGGAGCACAGATACGCAGTATTTT
TRBJ2-1,15,TRBV29-1,TRBD2,NA,CSVASSGSSYNEQFF,TGCAGCGTTGCCTCTAGCGGGAGCTCCTACAATGAGCAGTTCTTC
TRBJ1-5,14,TRBV19,NA,NA,CASSRAGGNQPQHF,TGTGCCAGTAGTAGGGCGGGGGGCAATCAGCCCCAGCATTTT
TRBJ2-5,15,TRBV7-2,TRBD1,NA,CASSLAGTAQETQYF,TGTGCCAGCAGCTTAGCGGGGACAGCTCAAGAGACCCAGTACTTC
TRBJ2-7,14,TRBV2,TRBD2,NA,CASGRSGRAYEQYF,TGTGCCAGCGGTAGGAGCGGGAGGGCCTACGAGCAGTACTTC
TRBJ2-5,15,TRBV3-1/TRBV3-2,NA,once,CASSQEGNFLETQYF,TGTGCCAGCAGCCAAGAGGGGAACTTCCTGGAGACCCAGTACTTC
TRBJ2-1,15,TRBV6-5,TRBD2,NA,CASSYSPSGVVEQFF,TGTGCCAGCAGTTACTCGCCTAGCGGGGTTGTTGAGCAGTTCTTC
TRBJ2-3,13,TRBV7-9,NA,NA,CASSLDSTDTQYF,TGTGCCAGCAGCTTAGACAGCACAGATACGCAGTATTTT
TRBJ2-5,16,TRBV5-1,NA,NA,CASSPGGGNVQETQYF,TGCGCCAGCAGCCCCGGCGGCGGGAACGTCCAAGAGACCCAGTACTTC
TRBJ2-2,13,TRBV6-2/TRBV6-3,TRBD2,NA,CASSRTSPGELFF,TGTGCCAGCAGCCGGACTAGCCCCGGGGAGCTGTTTTTT
TRBJ1-2,13,TRBV28,NA,NA,CASSVDSNYGYTF,TGTGCCAGCAGTGTCGACAGTAACTATGGCTACACCTTC
TRBJ2-5,15,TRBV3-1/TRBV3-2,NA,NA,CASSQDQGIRETQYF,TGTGCCAGCAGCCAAGATCAGGGGATAAGGGAGACCCAGTACTTC
TRBJ2-1,14,TRBV7-2,NA,NA,CASSAGALGNEQFF,TGTGCCAGCAGCGCCGGGGCCCTGGGGAATGAGCAGTTCTTC